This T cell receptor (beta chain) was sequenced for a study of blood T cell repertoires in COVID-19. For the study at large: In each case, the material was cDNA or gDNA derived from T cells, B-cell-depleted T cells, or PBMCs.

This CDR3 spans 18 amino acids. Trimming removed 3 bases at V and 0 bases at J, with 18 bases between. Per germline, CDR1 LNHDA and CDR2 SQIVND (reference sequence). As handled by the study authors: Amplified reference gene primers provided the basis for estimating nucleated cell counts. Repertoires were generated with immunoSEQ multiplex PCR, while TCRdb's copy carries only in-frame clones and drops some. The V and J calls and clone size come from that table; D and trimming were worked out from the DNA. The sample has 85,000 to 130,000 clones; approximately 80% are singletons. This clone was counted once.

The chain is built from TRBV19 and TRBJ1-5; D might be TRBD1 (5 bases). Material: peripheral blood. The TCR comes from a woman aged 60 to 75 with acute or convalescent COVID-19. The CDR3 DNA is TGTGCCAGTAGTATTTGGGCAGGGCGGGGTAATAGCAATCAGCCCCAGCATTTT. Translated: CASSIWAGRGNSNQPQHF.